The 9 T cell receptor beta chains listed next were all sequenced from one sample in a study of cytomegalovirus exposure and HLA in healthy donors. With 60 Vbeta and 13 Jbeta primers, the PCR was carried out. Sequencing used immunoSEQ multiplex PCR; TCRdb keeps in-frame clones, though not all of them. The sample shows around 91,000 clones, around nine tenths of them seen only once. The sample consisted of PBMCs. The origin of the receptors is a man aged 30 to 39 in good health and CMV-seropositive.

This clone was counted once. The chain links TRBV30 to TRBJ2-7, with 9 bases matching TRBD2. The CDR3 has 15 residues. The V and J ends lost 1 base and 6 bases, in that order; junction bases with no gene match: 10. CDR1 is GTSNPN and CDR2 is SVGIG in the germline V gene (reference sequence). This chain's CDR3 is CAWSAPGTSRGEQYF. CDR3 bases: TGTGCCTGGAGTGCGCCGGGGACTAGCCGGGGCGAGCAGTACTTC.

This clone was recorded once. The chain recombines TRBV5-8 with TRBJ1-1, with a weak D call TRBD1 (5 bases). V was pared by 4 bases and J by 4 bases, with 11 bases between. The CDR3 covers 13 residues. Per germline, CDR1 SGHTS and CDR2 YDEGEE. This CDR3 reads CASSTRGSTEAFF. The CDR3, as DNA: TGTGCCAGCAGCACCCGGGGGAGCACTGAAGCTTTCTTT. The full variable domain, in which reference TRBV5-8 and TRBJ1-1 provide the parts outside the CDR3, is EAGVTQSPTHLIKTRGQQATLRCSPISGHTSVYWYQQALGLGLQFLLWYDEGEERNRGNFPPRFSGRQFPNYSSELNVNALELEDSALYLCASSTRGSTEAFFGQGTRLTVV.

The J gene is TRBJ1-5, the V gene TRBV19; D unresolved. The CDR3 consists of 14 residues. Germline values: CDR1 LNHDA, CDR2 SQIVND (reference sequence). The V gene lost 5 bases and the J gene lost 2 bases, with 10 bases spanning the gap. The CDR3 nucleotides read TGTGCCAGTAGTCCCGGGAACCGCAATCAGCCCCAGCATTTT. It is translated as CASSPGNRNQPQHF.

The chain joins TRBV20-1 to TRBJ2-5, with D unresolved. Germline CDR1 and CDR2: DFQATT and SNEGSKA (reference sequence). The CDR3 is 11 residues long. Trimming took off 5 bases at V and 7 bases at J, with 11 bases between the two ends. The CDR3: CSAPVYGTQYF. The CDR3 DNA sequence: TGCAGTGCTCCGGTGTACGGGACCCAGTACTTC.

This chain joins TRBV7-9 and TRBJ2-1; D remains unclear. Germline assignment: CDR1 SEHNR and CDR2 FQNEAQ (reference sequence). There are 12 residues in the CDR3. The ends were cut back, 2 bases at V and 9 bases at J, with 8 bases in the middle. CDR3: CASSLQVPEQFF. CDR3 sequence (DNA): TGTGCCAGCAGCTTACAGGTTCCTGAGCAGTTCTTC.

This rearrangement joins TRBV7-9 to TRBJ2-7, with D possibly matching TRBD2 (5 bases). The CDR3 runs 13 residues. V was clipped by 5 bases and J by 5 bases, with 13 bases between them. Germline CDR1 SEHNR, CDR2 FQNEAQ (reference sequence). CDR3 region: CASSTTGGNEQYF. CDR3 nucleotides: TGTGCCAGCAGCACAACCGGAGGTAACGAGCAGTACTTC. Using reference TRBV7-9 and TRBJ2-7 for the parts outside the CDR3, the full variable domain is DTGVSQNPRHKITKRGQNVTFRCDPISEHNRLYWYRQTLGQGPEFLTYFQNEAQLEKSRLLSDRFSAERPKGSFSTLEIQRTEQGDSAMYLCASSTTGGNEQYFGPGTRLTVT.

This clone has a single count. This chain links TRBV11-2 with TRBJ2-7, with TRBD2 matching over 11 bases. In germline, CDR1 is SGHAT, CDR2 FQNNGV. This CDR3 region has 16 residues. The trim removed 5 bases at V and 0 bases at J, leaving 6 bases unmatched. The CDR3 DNA follows: TGTGCCAGCAGCCTCAGACTAGCGGGATCCTCCTACGAGCAGTACTTC. It encodes CASSLRLAGSSYEQYF. Together with reference TRBV11-2 and TRBJ2-7, the CDR3 gives the full variable domain: EAGVAQSPRYKIIEKRQSVAFWCNPISGHATLYWYQQILGQGPKLLIQFQNNGVVDDSQLPKDRFSAERLKGVDSTLKIQPAKLEDSAVYLCASSLRLAGSSYEQYFGPGTRLTVT.

The chain uses TRBV7-9 and TRBJ2-3; 7 bases fit TRBD2. CDR3 length: 17 residues. V was clipped by 3 bases and J by 0 bases; unmatched bases: 9. CDR1 is SEHNR, CDR2 FQNEAQ, per germline (reference sequence). The CDR3 is CASSLFSTSLSTDTQYF. The CDR3 DNA reads as TGTGCCAGCAGCTTGTTTTCGACTAGCCTGAGCACAGATACGCAGTATTTT. The entire variable domain, with the rest obtained from reference TRBV7-9 and TRBJ2-3, is as follows: DTGVSQNPRHKITKRGQNVTFRCDPISEHNRLYWYRQTLGQGPEFLTYFQNEAQLEKSRLLSDRFSAERPKGSFSTLEIQRTEQGDSAMYLCASSLFSTSLSTDTQYFGPGTRLTVL.

As to this clone: Mismatch with germline at one junction end may stem from a read error. Other DNA sequences of this sample code for an identical CDR3. The genes are TRBV28 and TRBJ2-6, with TRBD2 matching over 10 bases. The CDR3 spans 18 residues. CDR1 and CDR2 (germline): MDHEN, SYDVKM. CDR3 nucleotide sequence: TGTGCCAGCAATTTCGTGAGCGGGAGGGCCGCCGGGGCCAATGTCCTGACTTTC. Its translation is CASNFVSGRAAGANVLTF.